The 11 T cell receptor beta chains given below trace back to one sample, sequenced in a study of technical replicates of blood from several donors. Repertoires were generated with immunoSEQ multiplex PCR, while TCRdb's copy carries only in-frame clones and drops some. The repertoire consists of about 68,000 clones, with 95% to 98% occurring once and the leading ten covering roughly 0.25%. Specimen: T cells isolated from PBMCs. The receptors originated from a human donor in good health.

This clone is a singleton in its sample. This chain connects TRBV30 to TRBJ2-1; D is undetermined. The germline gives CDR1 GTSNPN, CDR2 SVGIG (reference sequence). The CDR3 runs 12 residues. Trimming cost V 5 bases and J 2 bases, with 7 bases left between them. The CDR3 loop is CAWEPPYNEQFF. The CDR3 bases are TGTGCCTGGGAGCCTCCCTACAATGAGCAGTTCTTC. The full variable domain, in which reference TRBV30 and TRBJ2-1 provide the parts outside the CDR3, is SQTIHQWPATLVQPVGSPLSLECTVEGTSNPNLYWYRQAAGRGLQLLFYSVGIGQISSEVPQNLSASRPQDRQFILSSKKLLLSDSGFYLCAWEPPYNEQFFGPGTRLTVL.

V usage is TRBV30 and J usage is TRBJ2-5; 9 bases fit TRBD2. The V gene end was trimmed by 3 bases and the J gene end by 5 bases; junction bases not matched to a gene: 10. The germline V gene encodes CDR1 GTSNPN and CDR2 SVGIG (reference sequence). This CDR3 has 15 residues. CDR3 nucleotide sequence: TGTGCCTGGAGCGAGGACAGCGGGGGGAGGGAGACCCAGTACTTC. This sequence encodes CAWSEDSGGRETQYF. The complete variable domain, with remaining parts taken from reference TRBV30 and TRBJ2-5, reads SQTIHQWPATLVQPVGSPLSLECTVEGTSNPNLYWYRQAAGRGLQLLFYSVGIGQISSEVPQNLSASRPQDRQFILSSKKLLLSDSGFYLCAWSEDSGGRETQYFGPGTRLLVL.

The CDR3 region is CASSQIAGGRQFF. The CDR3 DNA follows: TGTGCCAGCAGCCAAATAGCAGGGGGGCGGCAGTTCTTC. The V gene is TRBV16, the J gene TRBJ2-1; TRBD1 might be the D (7 bases). Germline V gene lookup returns CDR1 KGHSY and CDR2 FQNENV. V gave up 2 bases and J gave up 12 bases, with 14 bases separating them. The CDR3 consists of 13 residues. The whole variable domain, filled in from reference TRBV16 and TRBJ2-1, reads GEEVAQTPKHLVRGEGQKAKLYCAPIKGHSYVFWYQQVLKNEFKFLISFQNENVFDETGMPKERFSAKCLPNSPCSLEIQATKLEDSAVYFCASSQIAGGRQFFGPGTRLTVL.

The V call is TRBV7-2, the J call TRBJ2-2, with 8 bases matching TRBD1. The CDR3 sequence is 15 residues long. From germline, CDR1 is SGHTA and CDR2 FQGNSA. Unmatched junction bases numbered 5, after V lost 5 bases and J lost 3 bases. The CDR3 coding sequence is TGTGCCAGCAGCAGACAGGGGACATACACCGGGGAGCTGTTTTTT. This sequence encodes CASSRQGTYTGELFF.

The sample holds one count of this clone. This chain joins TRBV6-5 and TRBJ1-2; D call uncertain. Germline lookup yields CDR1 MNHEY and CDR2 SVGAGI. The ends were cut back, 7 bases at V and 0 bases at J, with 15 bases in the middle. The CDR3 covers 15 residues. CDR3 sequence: CASKRSQLANYGYTF. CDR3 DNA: TGTGCCAGCAAGAGGTCCCAGTTAGCTAACTATGGCTACACCTTC.

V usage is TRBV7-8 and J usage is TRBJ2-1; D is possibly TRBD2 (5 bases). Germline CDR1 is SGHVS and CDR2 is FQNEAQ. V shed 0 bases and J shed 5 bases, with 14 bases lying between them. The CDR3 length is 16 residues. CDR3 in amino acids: CASSLAFQRNDNEQFF. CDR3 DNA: TGTGCCAGCAGCTTAGCTTTCCAGCGGAATGACAATGAGCAGTTCTTC.

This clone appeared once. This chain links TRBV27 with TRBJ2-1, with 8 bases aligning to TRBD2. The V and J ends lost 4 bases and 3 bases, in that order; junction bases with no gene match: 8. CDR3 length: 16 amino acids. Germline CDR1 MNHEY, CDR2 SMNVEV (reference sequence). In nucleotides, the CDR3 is TGTGCCAGCAGTTCCCTCGGGAGGGTAGGCTACAATGAGCAGTTCTTC. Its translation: CASSSLGRVGYNEQFF.

CDR3 residues: CASSPWTGAYEQYF. The CDR3 region has the DNA TGTGCCAGCAGTCCTTGGACAGGTGCCTACGAGCAGTACTTC. V gene TRBV6-5 combines with J gene TRBJ2-7, with 7 bases fitting TRBD1. Trimming at V came to 5 bases and at J to 2 bases, leaving 6 bases not matched to a gene. The CDR3 runs to 14 residues. Germline V CDR1 and CDR2: MNHEY, SVGAGI.

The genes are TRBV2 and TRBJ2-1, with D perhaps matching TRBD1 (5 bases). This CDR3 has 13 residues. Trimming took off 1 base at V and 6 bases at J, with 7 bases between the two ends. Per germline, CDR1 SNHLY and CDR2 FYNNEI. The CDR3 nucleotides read TGTGCCAGCAGTGAAGTAGGGGTCAATGAGCAGTTCTTC. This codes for CASSEVGVNEQFF.

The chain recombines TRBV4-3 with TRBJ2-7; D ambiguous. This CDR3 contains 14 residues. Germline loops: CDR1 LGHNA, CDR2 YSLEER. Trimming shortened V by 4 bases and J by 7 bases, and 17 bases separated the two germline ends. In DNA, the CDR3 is TGCGCCAGCAGCCCTGCTGGCCGCGGATGGGAGCAGTACTTC. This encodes CASSPAGRGWEQYF.

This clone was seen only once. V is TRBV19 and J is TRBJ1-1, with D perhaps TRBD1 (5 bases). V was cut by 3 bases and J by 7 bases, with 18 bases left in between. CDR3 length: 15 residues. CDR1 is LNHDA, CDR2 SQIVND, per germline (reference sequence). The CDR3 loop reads CASSIVSIGAFEAFF. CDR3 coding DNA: TGTGCCAGTAGTATTGTTAGTATAGGGGCTTTTGAAGCTTTCTTT.